This TCR beta chain appears in the sequencing data of a study of patients and donors after allogeneic stem cell transplantation. TCRdb passed the RT-PCR reads through MiXCR, listing each CDR3 protein once. Of about 230,000 distinct CDR3 sequences listed, 12% to 15% are singletons. This CDR3 has 15 amino acids. V lost 1 base and J lost 8, with 17 bases in between. Germline V lookup: CDR1 LGHDT, CDR2 YNNKEL (reference sequence). The chain employs TRBV3-1 and TRBJ1-2, with TRBD1 as a possible D gene (6 bases). The clonotype was recovered from a human donor who was either an allogeneic HSCT recipient or a stem cell or donor lymphocyte infusion donor (not recorded which). It is not recorded whose cells these are; they may come from a transplant donor. Material for sequencing was blood, either unsorted or a sorted T cell fraction (not recorded which). In nucleotides, the CDR3 is TGTGCCAGCAGCCAAGGAGGGGGGGCGCTAAAGGGCTACACCTTC. It codes for CASSQGGGALKGYTF.